The clone carrying this T cell receptor beta chain was seen only a few times. Its specificity is unknown. Time point described: newly diagnosed GD, antithyroid drugs for less than 3 months. Researchers made the TCR library from RNA that was extracted from PBMCs. The authors drew 7.5 to 10 milliliters of peripheral blood into EDTA tubes. This sample is drawn from a study of regulatory T cells in long-lasting Graves disease. Overall study: Patients newly diagnosed with Graves' had been on antithyroid drugs for under 3 months. Study results and caveats: Favored usage of TRBV28, TRBJ1-2 and TRBJ2-5 was recorded in persistent disease.

With iRepertoire HTBI primers and Arm-PCR of CDR3 regions, TCR beta libraries were built. Each CDR3 protein gets one entry after TCRdb re-called the multiplex PCR reads with MiXCR. The sample lists around 450,000 distinct CDR3 sequences, 15% occurring once. CDR1 is LGHDT and CDR2 is YNNKEL in the germline V gene (reference sequence). The CDR3 extends over 15 amino acids. Trimming at V came to 4 bases and at J to 9 bases, leaving 7 bases not matched to a gene. Another study also made use of these data, one on T cells in Graves' hyperthyroidism and ophthalmopathy. That report adds: HTBI primers were used for first-round RT-PCR of the TCR CDR3.

The sequence was obtained from a woman aged 40 to 50 with Graves disease. This sequence joins TRBV3-1 and TRBJ2-1; 12 positions agree with TRBD2. Source: peripheral blood mononuclear cells (PBMCs), taken at new diagnosis, from a patient treated with antithyroid drugs. This chain's CDR3 is CASSPTSGSRGEQFF. The CDR3 DNA is TGTGCCAGCAGCCCGACTAGCGGGAGCCGGGGTGAGCAGTTCTTC.